These 30 T cell receptor beta chains were sequenced from one sample in a study of cytomegalovirus exposure and HLA in healthy donors. The PCR used 60 Vbeta and 13 Jbeta primers. Clones were read by immunoSEQ multiplex PCR, and TCRdb kept only the in-frame ones, dropping some. The sample has 100,000 to 150,000 clones; 78% are singletons. Sequencing was carried out using PBMCs. The receptors shown here come from a young man in good health and CMV-seropositive.

The chain uses TRBV2 and TRBJ2-7, with TRBD1 matching over 10 bases. The CDR3 is 14 residues long. With 7 bases clipped from V and 3 bases from J, the junction kept 6 bases outside the gene matches. Germline CDR1 is SNHLY and CDR2 is FYNNEI. CDR3 DNA: TGTGCCAGCACCACCGGGACAGGGGACTACGAGCAGTACTTC. This gives the protein CASTTGTGDYEQYF.

This chain joins TRBV28 and TRBJ2-7; 13 bases map to TRBD2. Germline assignment: CDR1 MDHEN and CDR2 SYDVKM. With 4 bases clipped from V and 3 bases from J, the junction kept 12 bases outside the gene matches. This CDR3 comprises 18 residues. The DNA for the CDR3 is TGTGCCAGCAGTTCATACCCGGGACTAGCGGGAACAAACTACGAGCAGTACTTC. Translated: CASSSYPGLAGTNYEQYF.

The V and J genes are TRBV7-7 and TRBJ2-1; D might be TRBD1 (5 bases). Germline CDR1 is SSHAT and CDR2 is FNYEAQ (reference sequence). CDR3 length: 14 amino acids. The germline V and J ends were trimmed by 5 bases and 1 base, with 9 bases remaining between them. The CDR3 DNA reads TGTGCCAGCAGCCCACAGGCTTCCTACAATGAGCAGTTCTTC. It specifies CASSPQASYNEQFF.

This rearrangement joins TRBV10-2 to TRBJ2-1; possibly TRBD2 for D (6 bases). CDR3 length: 13 residues. Germline V lookup: CDR1 WSHSY, CDR2 SAAADI. V lost 10 bases to trimming and J lost 8 bases, with 18 bases between them. CDR3 bases: TGCGCCACCACGGGACTCCAGGTTGATGAGCAGTTCTTC. This translates into CATTGLQVDEQFF.

This chain links TRBV11-2 with TRBJ1-5; D perhaps matches TRBD1 (5 bases). The ends were cut back, 0 bases at V and 6 bases at J, with 6 bases in the middle. The germline CDR1 and CDR2 sequences are SGHAT and FQNNGV. This CDR3 has 13 residues. The CDR3, as DNA: TGTGCCAGCAGCTTAGAAGGGGCTCAGCCCCAGCATTTT. It encodes CASSLEGAQPQHF. The variable domain in full, with the rest retrieved from reference TRBV11-2 and TRBJ1-5, is EAGVAQSPRYKIIEKRQSVAFWCNPISGHATLYWYQQILGQGPKLLIQFQNNGVVDDSQLPKDRFSAERLKGVDSTLKIQPAKLEDSAVYLCASSLEGAQPQHFGDGTRLSIL.

This chain connects TRBV19 to TRBJ1-5, with D possibly TRBD1 on 5 matching bases. The germline V gene encodes CDR1 LNHDA and CDR2 SQIVND (reference sequence). This CDR3 contains 13 residues. Trimming shortened V by 4 bases and J by 7 bases, and 11 bases separated the two germline ends. As DNA, the CDR3 is TGTGCCAGTAGTACCCAGGGTGGCCAGCCCCAGCATTTT. Its translation: CASSTQGGQPQHF.

The V call is TRBV27, the J call TRBJ1-3, with D possibly TRBD1 on 5 matching bases. Trimming stripped 6 bases from V and 4 bases from J, with 13 bases between. Germline lookup yields CDR1 MNHEY and CDR2 SMNVEV (reference sequence). This CDR3 is built from 14 residues. The CDR3 DNA reads TGTGCCAGCAGACCCTGGGGGGGAGGAAACACCATATATTTT. This codes for CASRPWGGGNTIYF.

The rearrangement joins TRBV6-5 to TRBJ2-1; 9 bases match TRBD1. The CDR3 is made up of 15 amino acids. The J segment lost 7 bases and the V segment lost 1 base, leaving 5 bases of the junction unmatched. CDR1 and CDR2 from the germline V gene are MNHEY and SVGAGI. CDR3 sequence: CASSYWGTGSNEQFF. The CDR3 nucleotides are TGTGCCAGCAGTTACTGGGGGACAGGGAGTAATGAGCAGTTCTTC.

V usage is TRBV7-2 and J usage is TRBJ1-5; D is unresolved. Germline assignment: CDR1 SGHTA and CDR2 FQGNSA. Trimming took off 1 base at V and 6 bases at J, with 13 bases between the two ends. The CDR3 covers 15 residues. The CDR3 protein is CASSLVSLTGQPQHF. In nucleotides, the CDR3 is TGTGCCAGCAGCTTAGTCAGCCTAACGGGTCAGCCCCAGCATTTT.

With respect to this clone: This specimen includes other DNA sequences encoding the same CDR3. The chain employs TRBV30 and TRBJ1-5; 7 bases agree with TRBD1. Germline CDR1 GTSNPN, CDR2 SVGIG (reference sequence). After removal of 0 bases from V and 4 bases from J, the junction contained 0 bases not matched to a gene. The CDR3 consists of 13 residues. The CDR3 protein is CAWSVQGNQPQHF. The DNA for the CDR3 is TGTGCCTGGAGTGTACAGGGGAATCAGCCCCAGCATTTT.

This chain links TRBV6-5 with TRBJ1-4; 8 positions match TRBD1. Losses at the gene ends were 6 bases for V and 7 bases for J; bases not matched to a gene: 7. CDR1 is MNHEY and CDR2 is SVGAGI in the germline V gene. The CDR3 is made up of 14 amino acids. CDR3 nucleotides: TGTGCCAGCAGCCGACAGGGGAGGCGTGAAAAACTGTTTTTT. This sequence encodes CASSRQGRREKLFF.

The chain is built from TRBV6-5 and TRBJ1-2; perhaps TRBD1 as D (5 bases). The length of the CDR3 is 14 residues. The germline V gene has CDR1 MNHEY and CDR2 SVGAGI. V shed 7 bases and J shed 5 bases, with 17 bases lying between them. CDR3: CASNLDSGVYGYTF. The CDR3 DNA reads TGTGCCAGCAACCTCGACTCGGGGGTGTATGGCTACACCTTC.

The rearrangement links TRBV5-6 to TRBJ2-5; D might be TRBD2 (6 bases). The J call may be incorrect, as the DNA end agrees better with TRBJ2-7. The CDR3 covers 14 residues. Germline lookup yields CDR1 SGHDT and CDR2 YYEEEE. The CDR3 sequence: CASSSGLSSYEQYF. The CDR3 DNA is TGTGCCAGCAGCTCGGGACTGAGCTCCTACGAGCAGTACTTC.

V gene TRBV10-3 combines with J gene TRBJ2-7; TRBD2 might be the D (6 bases). Trimming cost V 10 bases and J 1 base, with 11 bases left between them. From germline, CDR1 is ENHRY and CDR2 SYGVKD. The CDR3 is made up of 12 amino acids. The DNA of the CDR3 is TGTGCCACCACCGGGACTTCCTACGAGCAGTACTTC. Protein product: CATTGTSYEQYF.

This clone showed up just once. This sample also contains other DNA sequences that code for the same CDR3. The V call is TRBV5-1, the J call TRBJ2-7, with 11 bases matching TRBD1. The CDR3 spans 15 residues. CDR1 and CDR2 (germline): SGHRS, YFSETQ. V shed 0 bases, J shed 5 bases, and the junction held 4 bases outside the gene matches. The CDR3 sequence is CASSLGGQGVDEQYF. The CDR3 DNA is TGCGCCAGCAGCTTGGGGGGACAGGGGGTCGACGAGCAGTACTTC.

This clone was seen more than once but under ten times. This chain uses TRBV6-6 with TRBJ2-3, with D tentatively TRBD2 (6 bases). Per germline, CDR1 MNHNY and CDR2 SVGAGI (reference sequence). V was trimmed by 6 bases and J by 6 bases, leaving 16 bases between them. This CDR3 is built from 14 residues. The CDR3 DNA sequence: TGTGCCAGCAGCACCACTGGAGGGGAGGATACGCAGTATTTT. It translates to CASSTTGGEDTQYF.

The chain uses TRBV6-5 and TRBJ1-2, with TRBD1 matching over 8 bases. The V gene's germline CDR1 is MNHEY and CDR2 SVGAGI. V was pared by 0 bases and J by 10 bases, with 4 bases of the junction left unmatched. This CDR3 has 13 residues. CDR3 sequence reads: CASSYSDRDDYTF. CDR3 bases: TGTGCCAGCAGTTACTCGGACAGGGATGACTACACCTTC.

The genes are TRBV4-3 and TRBJ2-1; D might be TRBD1 (6 bases). V was clipped by 8 bases and J by 5 bases, with 13 bases between them. This CDR3 has 13 amino acids. Germline CDR1 is LGHNA and CDR2 is YSLEER. This CDR3 reads CASAQGSDNEQFF. The CDR3 DNA sequence: TGCGCCAGCGCACAGGGCTCGGACAATGAGCAGTTCTTC.

This rearrangement joins TRBV9 to TRBJ2-1, with 8 bases fitting TRBD1. Germline CDR1 SGDLS, CDR2 YYNGEE. Losses at the gene ends were 2 bases for V and 15 bases for J; bases not matched to a gene: 7. The CDR3 length is 12 residues. The CDR3 DNA is TGTGCCAGCAGCGTCGACAGGGGCCGTCCGTTCTTC. Amino acid sequence: CASSVDRGRPFF.

The genes are TRBV5-5 and TRBJ1-3, with D possibly being TRBD1 (6 bases). Germline V lookup: CDR1 SGHKS, CDR2 YYEKEE (reference sequence). Trimming removed 4 bases from V and 5 bases from J, with 16 bases in between. CDR3 length: 15 residues. CDR3 sequence: CASSPGGDMRNTIYF. The CDR3 DNA reads TGTGCCAGCAGCCCGGGGGGGGACATGCGAAACACCATATATTTT. The full variable domain, rest sourced from reference TRBV5-5 and TRBJ1-3, is DAGVTQSPTHLIKTRGQQVTLRCSPISGHKSVSWYQQVLGQGPQFIFQYYEKEERGRGNFPDRFSARQFPNYSSELNVNALLLGDSALYLCASSPGGDMRNTIYFGEGSWLTVV.

The genes are TRBV29-1 and TRBJ2-7, with TRBD1 matching over 10 bases. The CDR3 is 13 residues long. CDR1 and CDR2 (germline): SQVTM, ANQGSEA. The J segment lost 4 bases and the V segment lost 6 bases, leaving 6 bases of the junction unmatched. CDR3 in amino acids: CSVRDRGPYEQYF. CDR3 nucleotides: TGCAGCGTCCGCGACAGGGGGCCGTACGAGCAGTACTTC.

V gene TRBV14 combines with J gene TRBJ1-4; a possible D gene is TRBD1 (6 bases). Trimming took 4 bases from V and 7 from J, leaving 16 bases between them. The CDR3 has 15 residues. Germline V CDR1 and CDR2: SGHDN, FVKESK. The CDR3 sequence: CASSPLGHWGEKLFF. DNA for the CDR3: TGTGCCAGCAGCCCATTGGGACATTGGGGTGAAAAACTGTTTTTT.

The gene calls are TRBV2 and TRBJ1-2, with D tentatively TRBD1 (6 bases). The CDR3 contains 12 residues. V dropped 5 bases and J dropped 6 bases, with 10 bases sitting between them. Germline V gives CDR1 SNHLY, CDR2 FYNNEI. In DNA, the CDR3 is TGTGCCAGCAGTAAGTACAGGGATGGCTACACCTTC. As protein: CASSKYRDGYTF.

This chain uses TRBV7-2 with TRBJ2-1; D not resolved. The length of the CDR3 is 13 residues. Germline loops: CDR1 SGHTA, CDR2 FQGNSA. The germline V and J ends were trimmed by 3 bases and 5 bases, with 8 bases remaining between them. The CDR3 DNA reads TGTGCCAGCAGCTTCGGGTGGGACAATGAGCAGTTCTTC. It codes for CASSFGWDNEQFF.

The V gene is TRBV4-1, the J gene TRBJ2-5; 12 nucleotides align to TRBD2. CDR3 length: 16 residues. Germline V CDR1 and CDR2: MGHRA, YSYEKL. The V and J ends lost 1 base and 5 bases, in that order; junction bases with no gene match: 5. CDR3 amino acids: CASSQGSSGRGETQYF. In DNA, the CDR3 is TGCGCCAGCAGCCAAGGATCTAGCGGGAGGGGGGAGACCCAGTACTTC.

The J gene is TRBJ2-7, the V gene TRBV7-2; 11 nucleotides align to TRBD2. Germline CDR1 reads SGHTA; CDR2 reads FQGNSA. V lost 5 bases, J lost 6 bases, and 9 bases stayed unmatched. This CDR3 spans 15 amino acids. CDR3 sequence (DNA): TGTGCCAGCAGCCACATACTAGCGGGAGCTAGCGAGCAGTACTTC. This codes for CASSHILAGASEQYF.

As concerns this clone: One end of the junction varies from germline; a read error may be responsible. The chain is built from TRBV7-7 and TRBJ2-5, with TRBD2 identical over 15 bases. In germline, CDR1 is SSHAT, CDR2 FNYEAQ (reference sequence). CDR3 length equals 16 residues. The CDR3 DNA is TGTGCTAGCAGCCCTGGACTAGCGGGAGGGCAAGAGACCCAGTACTTC. It yields the protein CASSPGLAGGQETQYF.

The chain combines TRBV9 with TRBJ1-5, with D maybe TRBD1 (6 bases). The CDR3 is 15 amino acids. Germline V CDR1 and CDR2: SGDLS, YYNGEE. V was trimmed by 0 bases and J by 4 bases, leaving 11 bases between them. The CDR3 sequence: CASSVGAGDNQPQHF. As DNA, the CDR3 is TGTGCCAGCAGCGTAGGTGCAGGGGATAATCAGCCCCAGCATTTT.

This chain uses TRBV7-2 with TRBJ2-1, with TRBD1 matching over 9 bases. The CDR3 spans 14 residues. The V gene end was trimmed by 6 bases and the J gene end by 10 bases; junction bases not matched to a gene: 10. Germline V gives CDR1 SGHTA, CDR2 FQGNSA. The CDR3 DNA reads as TGTGCCAGCAGTAGGACAGGGGTCTTTGCGGAGCAGTTCTTC. It yields the protein CASSRTGVFAEQFF.

This clone was counted between two and nine times. The gene calls are TRBV5-1 and TRBJ2-1, with a weak D call TRBD1 (5 bases). The CDR3 contains 16 residues. The V end was cut by 4 bases, the J end by 0 bases, with 14 bases between. Germline values: CDR1 SGHRS, CDR2 YFSETQ. The CDR3 spells CASSPKDTSSYNEQFF. The CDR3 nucleotides read TGCGCCAGCAGCCCAAAGGACACGAGCTCCTACAATGAGCAGTTCTTC.